Presented here are 26 T cell receptor beta chains from one specimen sequenced in a study of CD8+CD57+ T cells in acquired aplastic anemia. Investigators profiled TCR beta VDJ and CDR3 from genomic DNA template. TCRdb re-called the reads with MiXCR, one entry per CDR3 protein. The sample has 200,000 to 250,000 distinct CDR3 sequences, 34% seen once. The sample comprised sorted CD4+, CD8+, or CD8+CD57+ T cells (not recorded which) from PBMCs. These receptors were taken from a human donor in good health, serving as a control.

This clonotype was counted between two and nine times. The chain links TRBV10-3 to TRBJ2-7; TRBD2 aligns across 7 bases. V trimming: 6 bases; J trimming: 2 bases; junction bases outside the gene matches: 1. CDR3 length: 12 amino acids. Per germline, CDR1 ENHRY and CDR2 SYGVKD. The CDR3 DNA reads TGTGCCATCAGCGGGACTACCTACGAGCAGTACTTC. This gives the protein CAISGTTYEQYF.

With regard to this clonotype: This may be a read error: a much more frequent sequence differs by one nucleotide. This rearrangement joins TRBV20-1 to TRBJ1-6; D is uncertain. CDR1 is DFQATT and CDR2 is SNEGSKA in the germline V gene (reference sequence). The CDR3 runs 16 residues. The CDR3 nucleotides are TGCGGTGCTAGAGTCCGATGGAGCACTCAAAATTCACCCCTCCACTTT. Protein product: CGARVRWSTQNSPLHF.

This clonotype was observed at least ten times. The V gene is TRBV25-1, the J gene TRBJ2-2, with D hard to call. CDR1 is MGHDK and CDR2 is SYGVNS in the germline V gene. Trimming shortened V by 3 bases and J by 3 bases, and 8 bases separated the two germline ends. The CDR3 totals 14 residues. CDR3 sequence reads: CASSDPKDTGELFF. For the CDR3, the DNA is TGTGCCAGCAGTGACCCTAAGGACACCGGGGAGCTGTTTTTT.

As concerns this clonotype: The conserved final phenylalanine or tryptophan is absent from the CDR3, which likely points to a read error. The chain is built from TRBV12-3 or TRBV12-4 and TRBJ2-5; D unclear. V dropped 4 bases and J dropped 5 bases, with 11 bases sitting between them. CDR3 length equals 13 residues. CDR3 DNA: TGTGCCAGCAGTTCCCATGGAACGGAGACCCAGTACCTC. Amino acid sequence: CASSSHGTETQYL.

This clonotype was seen at least ten times. The chain carries TRBV13 and TRBJ2-3, with 8 bases that match TRBD2. The germline gives CDR1 PRHDT, CDR2 FYEKMQ (reference sequence). J gave up 2 bases and V 0 bases, and 19 bases lay outside the gene matches. This CDR3 has 21 residues. CDR3 region: CASSLGSIYTLAGTLTDTQYF. CDR3 DNA sequence: TGTGCCAGCAGCTTAGGTTCAATATACACCTTAGCGGGAACCCTCACAGATACGCAGTATTTT.

DNA for the CDR3: TGTGCCAGCAATACAGGGAACGTTGGGACCCAGTACTTC. This gives the protein CASNTGNVGTQYF. V usage is TRBV10-3 and J usage is TRBJ2-5, with D tentatively TRBD1 (6 bases). The CDR3 runs 13 residues. Looked up from germline, CDR1 is ENHRY and CDR2 is SYGVKD. V lost 10 bases to trimming and J lost 7 bases, with 19 bases between them.

In regard to this clonotype: One end of the junction fails to match germline, which may point to a read error. The chain recombines TRBV5-1 with TRBJ2-7; D remains unclear. CDR1 SGHRS and CDR2 YFSETQ come from the germline V gene. This CDR3 contains 14 residues. CDR3 DNA sequence: TGCGCCAGCAGGCGGATTACGAGCTCCTACGAGCAGCACTTC. This gives the protein CASRRITSSYEQHF.

Remarks on this clonotype: Likely a read error: the CDR3 ends without its conserved phenylalanine or tryptophan. V is TRBV30 and J is TRBJ1-3; no firm D call. The CDR3 is 13 amino acids. CDR1 is GTSNPN and CDR2 is SVGIG in the germline V gene (reference sequence). Trimming removed 2 bases at V and 6 bases at J, with 11 bases between. CDR3 loop: CAWSLGLVNTIYS. DNA for the CDR3: TGTGCCTGGAGTTTGGGCCTAGTAAACACCATATATTCT.

This clonotype has ten or more counts. The rearrangement links TRBV5-1 to TRBJ2-7; perhaps TRBD2 as D (6 bases). Germline-derived CDR1 and CDR2 are SGHRS and YFSETQ. The CDR3 is 13 residues long. Between the trimmed V and J ends, which lost 4 bases and 6 bases, there was a span of 14 bases. CDR3 sequence: CASSTPQGGEQYF. The DNA of the CDR3 is TGCGCCAGCAGCACCCCGCAGGGAGGCGAGCAGTACTTC. Full variable domain (outside the CDR3, taken from reference TRBV5-1 and TRBJ2-7): KAGVTQTPRYLIKTRGQQVTLSCSPISGHRSVSWYQQTPGQGLQFLFEYFSETQRNKGNFPGRFSGRQFSNSRSEMNVSTLELGDSALYLCASSTPQGGEQYFGPGTRLTVT.

J is TRBJ1-6 and V is TRBV2, with D uncertain. Trimming shortened V by 4 bases and J by 4 bases, and 8 bases separated the two germline ends. Per the germline V gene, CDR1 is SNHLY and CDR2 is FYNNEI. The CDR3 is 14 amino acids. CDR3 DNA sequence: TGTGCCAGCAGTGCGCTACAGTATAATTCACCCCTCCACTTT. Its protein product is CASSALQYNSPLHF.

This chain joins TRBV29-1 and TRBJ1-5; D is unclear. Trimming stripped 8 bases from V and 0 bases from J, with 8 bases between. Per the germline V gene, CDR1 is SQVTM and CDR2 is ANQGSEA. The CDR3 loop spans 12 amino acids. The DNA of the CDR3 is TGCAGCCCTCACTATAGCAATCAGCCCCAGCATTTT. It codes for CSPHYSNQPQHF.

This clonotype was counted between two and nine times. The rearrangement uses TRBV3-1 and TRBJ2-3; the D is unclear. CDR3 size: 16 residues. V was trimmed by 0 bases and J by 0 bases, leaving 10 bases between them. From germline, CDR1 is LGHDT and CDR2 YNNKEL (reference sequence). The CDR3 is CASSQELFWSTDTQYF. The CDR3 coding sequence is TGTGCCAGCAGCCAAGAGCTTTTCTGGAGCACAGATACGCAGTATTTT.

In this sample, this clonotype turned up a few times. Since a much larger clone is just one base distant, this may be a read error. CDR3 sequence (DNA): TGTGCCAGCAGCTTAGGGTCTAGTGAAAAACTGTTTTTT. Protein sequence: CASSLGSSEKLFF. This sequence joins TRBV7-8 and TRBJ1-4; D ambiguous. CDR1 SGHVS and CDR2 FQNEAQ come from the germline V gene. The V end was cut by 1 base, the J end by 7 bases, with 7 bases between. This CDR3 has 13 residues.

V gene TRBV19 combines with J gene TRBJ1-1; the D is unclear. This CDR3 has 14 residues. V was cut by 6 bases and J by 4 bases, with 15 bases left in between. Germline lookup yields CDR1 LNHDA and CDR2 SQIVND (reference sequence). CDR3 in amino acids: CASSPPWTITEAFF. CDR3 bases: TGTGCCAGTAGCCCTCCTTGGACTATCACTGAAGCTTTCTTT.

This clonotype was counted between two and nine times. The V and J genes are TRBV5-5 and TRBJ2-7, with D tentatively TRBD1 (6 bases). This CDR3 contains 16 residues. Trimming removed 0 bases from V and 2 bases from J, with 15 bases in between. Per the germline V gene, CDR1 is SGHKS and CDR2 is YYEKEE (reference sequence). The CDR3 here is CASSLGHTGSAYEQYF. CDR3 nucleotide sequence: TGTGCCAGCAGCTTGGGACACACAGGGAGCGCCTACGAGCAGTACTTC. The whole variable domain, filled in from reference TRBV5-5 and TRBJ2-7, reads DAGVTQSPTHLIKTRGQQVTLRCSPISGHKSVSWYQQVLGQGPQFIFQYYEKEERGRGNFPDRFSARQFPNYSSELNVNALLLGDSALYLCASSLGHTGSAYEQYFGPGTRLTVT.

In this sample, this clonotype turned up a few times. The V and J genes are TRBV20-1 and TRBJ1-1; D is uncertain. From germline, CDR1 is DFQATT and CDR2 SNEGSKA (reference sequence). V lost 0 bases and J 2 bases, leaving 13 bases between the germline ends. The CDR3 has 15 residues. This CDR3 reads CSARDSREVNTEAFF. The CDR3 DNA reads TGCAGTGCTAGAGATTCTCGGGAGGTTAACACTGAAGCTTTCTTT.

This clonotype was seen at least ten times. The V gene is TRBV2, the J gene TRBJ1-2; D gene uncertain. This CDR3 has 14 residues. V lost 0 bases and J lost 1, with 6 bases in between. CDR1 is SNHLY, CDR2 FYNNEI, per germline. The chain's CDR3 is CASSEAEGNYGYTF. The CDR3 coding sequence is TGTGCCAGCAGTGAAGCGGAGGGTAACTATGGCTACACCTTC. Based on the CDR3 plus reference TRBV2 and TRBJ1-2, the full variable domain is EPEVTQTPSHQVTQMGQEVILRCVPISNHLYFYWYRQILGQKVEFLVSFYNNEISEKSEIFDDQFSVERPDGSNFTLKIRSTKLEDSAMYFCASSEAEGNYGYTFGSGTRLTVV.

This clonotype was recorded many times. The CDR3 sequence is CASSRWGVPETQYF. The CDR3 region has the DNA TGTGCCAGCAGCCGTTGGGGGGTTCCAGAGACCCAGTACTTC. V usage is TRBV2 and J usage is TRBJ2-5; weak D call: TRBD2 (6 bases). V lost 6 bases, J lost 4 bases, and 15 bases lay in between. The CDR3 totals 14 residues. Germline V gives CDR1 SNHLY, CDR2 FYNNEI.

This clonotype was recorded many times. The V and J genes are TRBV19 and TRBJ2-1, with 9 nucleotides matching TRBD2. CDR1 is LNHDA, CDR2 SQIVND, per germline (reference sequence). V shed 5 bases and J 2 bases; nucleotides not matched to a gene: 4. The CDR3 runs to 15 residues. The CDR3 DNA reads as TGTGCCAGTAGTGCTAGCGGGGTGGCCTACAATGAGCAGTTCTTC. Residues: CASSASGVAYNEQFF.

This clonotype occurred once. One end of the junction fails to match germline, which may point to a read error. This chain joins TRBV14 and TRBJ1-2; TRBD1 matches 7 bases. Germline loops: CDR1 SGHDN, CDR2 FVKESK. This CDR3 has 13 amino acids. CDR3 sequence: CAGSQETGRVYTF. The DNA for the CDR3 is TGTGCCGGCAGCCAAGAGACAGGGCGTGTCTACACCTTC. Based on the CDR3 plus reference TRBV14 and TRBJ1-2, the full variable domain is EAGVTQFPSHSVIEKGQTVTLRCDPISGHDNLYWYRRVMGKEIKFLLHFVKESKQDESGMPNNRFLAERTGGTYSTLKVQPAELEDSGVYFCAGSQETGRVYTFGSGTRLTVV.

Ten or more counts support this clonotype. This chain connects TRBV20-1 to TRBJ2-5; 7 bases fit TRBD1. The CDR3 is 13 amino acids. Germline lookup yields CDR1 DFQATT and CDR2 SNEGSKA (reference sequence). Trimming cost V 5 bases and J 1 base; bases outside gene matches: 4. The CDR3 DNA sequence: TGCAGTGCTCCCAGGACAGGCCAAGAGACCCAGTACTTC. Protein sequence: CSAPRTGQETQYF.

The rearrangement links TRBV27 to TRBJ2-4, with 9 positions matching TRBD1. The V gene's germline CDR1 is MNHEY and CDR2 SMNVEV (reference sequence). Unmatched junction bases numbered 4, after V lost 3 bases and J lost 7 bases. The CDR3 loop spans 14 amino acids. The CDR3 loop reads CASSFRDRVNIQYF. In DNA, the CDR3 is TGTGCCAGCAGTTTCCGGGACAGGGTGAACATTCAGTACTTC.

In its sample, this clonotype was seen many times. This chain joins TRBV29-1 and TRBJ2-7, with 10 bases matching TRBD2. This CDR3 has 14 amino acids. Germline V gene lookup returns CDR1 SQVTM and CDR2 ANQGSEA. V trimming: 5 bases; J trimming: 6 bases; junction bases outside the gene matches: 10. CDR3 residues: CSVYRIAGGSEQYF. DNA for the CDR3: TGCAGCGTTTACCGCATAGCGGGGGGTTCCGAGCAGTACTTC.

In its sample, this clonotype was seen many times. The chain uses TRBV6-1 and TRBJ1-1; D is unclear. CDR1 and CDR2 (germline): MNHNS, SASEGT. The V end was cut by 2 bases, the J end by 1 base, with 5 bases between. This CDR3 is 13 amino acids long. Here the CDR3 DNA reads TGTGCCAGCAGTGAACGGCAGAACACTGAAGCTTTCTTT. Its protein product is CASSERQNTEAFF.

This clonotype was seen at least ten times. V usage is TRBV6-1 and J usage is TRBJ2-7, with D uncertain. V was pared by 5 bases and J by 0 bases, with 11 bases between. The CDR3 spans 14 residues. Germline CDR1 and CDR2: MNHNS and SASEGT. DNA for the CDR3: TGTGCCAGCAGTCGCACCAGTTCCTCCTACGAGCAGTACTTC. Its translation is CASSRTSSSYEQYF.

This clonotype was counted a few times. V and J are TRBV7-2 and TRBJ1-5; TRBD1 agrees at 7 bases. After removal of 0 bases from V and 4 bases from J, the junction contained 12 bases not matched to a gene. Looked up from germline, CDR1 is SGHTA and CDR2 is FQGNSA. The CDR3 is made up of 18 amino acids. CDR3 sequence (DNA): TGTGCCAGCAGCTTAGCGAGGGCAGGGGGTCGAAGAAATCAGCCCCAGCATTTT. This sequence encodes CASSLARAGGRRNQPQHF.